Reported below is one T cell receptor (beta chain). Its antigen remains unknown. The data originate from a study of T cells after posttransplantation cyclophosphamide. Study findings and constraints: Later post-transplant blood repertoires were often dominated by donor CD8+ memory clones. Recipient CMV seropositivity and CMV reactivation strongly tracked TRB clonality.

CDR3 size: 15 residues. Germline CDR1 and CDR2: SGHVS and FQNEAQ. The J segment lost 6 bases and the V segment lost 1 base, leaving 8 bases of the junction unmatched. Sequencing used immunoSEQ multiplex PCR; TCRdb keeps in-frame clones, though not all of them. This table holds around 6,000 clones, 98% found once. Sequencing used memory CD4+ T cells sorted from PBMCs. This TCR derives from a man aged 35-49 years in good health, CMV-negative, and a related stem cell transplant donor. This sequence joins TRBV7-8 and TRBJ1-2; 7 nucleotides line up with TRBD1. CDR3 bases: TGTGCCAGCAGCTTAGTTGCAGGGGGAGGTAATGGCTACACCTTC. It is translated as CASSLVAGGGNGYTF.